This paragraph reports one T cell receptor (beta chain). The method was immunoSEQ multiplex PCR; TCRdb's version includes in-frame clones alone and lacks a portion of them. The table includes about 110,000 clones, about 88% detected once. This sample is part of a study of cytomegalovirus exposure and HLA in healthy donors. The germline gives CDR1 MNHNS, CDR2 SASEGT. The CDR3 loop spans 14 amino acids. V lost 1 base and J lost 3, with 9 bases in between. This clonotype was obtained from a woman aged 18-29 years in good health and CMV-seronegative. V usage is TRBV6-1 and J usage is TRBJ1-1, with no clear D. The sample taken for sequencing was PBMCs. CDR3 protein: CASSEEGAHTEAFF. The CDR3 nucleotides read TGTGCCAGCAGTGAAGAAGGAGCTCACACTGAAGCTTTCTTT.